These 5 T cell receptor beta chains came from one sample sequenced in a study of early T cells in non-severe SARS-CoV-2 infection (dated by TCRdb to the early 2020s). Library method: 5' RACE. Sequenced on a NextSeq 500. The public sequencing data were trimmed at Q25 with fastp and processed into clonotypes with MiXCR by TCRdb, which kept only in-frame beta chains. Every distinct CDR3 protein forms one entry, paired with its most common genes and DNA. For this sample there are 70,000 or so distinct CDR3 sequences; about 12% appear just once. The ten biggest clones cover about 1.7% of the sample. The sequenced sample consisted of whole blood. These receptors all stem from an adult who was a healthcare worker with PCR-confirmed SARS-CoV-2 infection or an uninfected control (not recorded which).

This clonotype was counted many times. The chain joins TRBV3-1 to TRBJ2-3; no firm D call. The V and J ends lost 0 bases and 6 bases respectively, with 19 bases between them. This CDR3 is 17 amino acids long. Looked up from germline, CDR1 is LGHDT and CDR2 is YNNKEL (reference sequence). The CDR3 reads CASSQDYKPSSPDTQYF. For the CDR3, the DNA is TGTGCCAGCAGCCAAGATTACAAGCCAAGTAGCCCGGATACGCAGTATTTT.

This clonotype was counted between two and nine times. V is TRBV29-1 and J is TRBJ2-3; D possibly uses TRBD1 or TRBD2 (5 bases each). This CDR3 comprises 13 residues. CDR1 is SQVTM and CDR2 is ANQGSEA in the germline V gene. V was clipped by 7 bases and J by 2 bases, with 13 bases between them. The CDR3 DNA sequence: TGCAGCGCGGGACCTAGTATCACAGATACGCAGTATTTT. It specifies CSAGPSITDTQYF.

This clonotype has only a few counts. The chain uses TRBV5-4 and TRBJ2-2; D is ambiguous. This CDR3 is 15 amino acids long. Germline CDR1 reads SGHNT; CDR2 reads YYREEE (reference sequence). V was shortened by 4 bases and J by 2 bases, with 12 bases between the two germline ends. The CDR3 region is CASSPLATNTGELFF. As DNA, the CDR3 is TGTGCCAGCAGCCCCCTCGCGACCAACACCGGGGAGCTGTTTTTT.

This clonotype was recorded many times. The V and J genes are TRBV11-1 and TRBJ1-1; D is perhaps TRBD1 (6 bases). Deletions cut 5 bases from V and 1 base from J, with 14 bases between. The CDR3 is made up of 15 amino acids. Germline CDR1 and CDR2: SGHAT and FQDESV (reference sequence). The CDR3 bases are TGTGCCAGCAGCCACGGGGGGCTCAAGAACACTGAAGCTTTCTTT. This encodes CASSHGGLKNTEAFF. The complete variable domain, with remaining parts taken from reference TRBV11-1 and TRBJ1-1, reads EAEVAQSPRYKITEKSQAVAFWCDPISGHATLYWYRQILGQGPELLVQFQDESVVDDSQLPKDRFSAERLKGVDSTLKIQPAELGDSAMYLCASSHGGLKNTEAFFGQGTRLTVV.

Only a few counts were recorded for this clonotype. J is TRBJ2-7 and V is TRBV20-1; D might be TRBD1 (6 bases). This CDR3 contains 12 residues. V gave up 0 bases and J gave up 6 bases, with 9 bases separating them. Germline V CDR1 and CDR2: DFQATT, SNEGSKA (reference sequence). CDR3 residues: CSARDGDTEQYF. CDR3 DNA sequence: TGCAGTGCTAGAGACGGGGACACCGAGCAGTACTTC.